The rows below give T cell receptor beta chains drawn from one sample of a study of blood T cell repertoires in COVID-19. Generated by immunoSEQ multiplex PCR, the TCRdb table keeps only in-frame clones and is missing some. The data contain a few hundred thousand clones, 86% of them seen just once; the ten biggest clones take up roughly 3.8%. The specimen sequenced was PBMCs or T cells enriched from blood (not recorded which). These receptors all stem from a woman aged 40 to 49 with acute COVID-19. Each CDR3 is given with its conserved first and last residue. The order of the fields is V gene, J gene, CDR3 protein.

>TRBV28|TRBJ1-5
CASSLSGGGQPQHF
>TRBV28|TRBJ2-6
CASSPLRSSGANVLTF
>TRBV6-1|TRBJ2-3
CASSAATSPLAGVRTDTQYF
>TRBV28|TRBJ2-1
CASSLNYKEQFF
>TRBV28|TRBJ1-4
CASSLWGEGQGNEKLFF
>TRBV2|TRBJ1-2
CASSRETGQGGPHQSGYTF
>TRBV6-4|TRBJ2-7
CASGVRRLARHEQYF
>TRBV15|TRBJ1-6
CATSRAQGVGYINSPLHF
>TRBV7-8|TRBJ1-5
CASSYGYRGSAQPQHF
>TRBV7-2|TRBJ1-2
CASSQKQGRTGYTF
>TRBV5-1|TRBJ1-2
CASSLYSGGDYGYTF
>TRBV7-2|TRBJ1-4
CASSLDSESEKLFF
>TRBV28|TRBJ1-2
CASSSPVTQEGLYGYTF
>TRBV7-8|TRBJ2-7
CASSLAPRLAGGYEQYF
>TRBV29-1|TRBJ2-2
CSARTGEPGELFF
>TRBV27|TRBJ2-6
CASSGGRLSGANVLTF
>TRBV11-3|TRBJ2-1
CASSPRTGKQFF
>TRBV5-1|TRBJ1-3
CASSLVRVRFSGNTIYF
>TRBV23-1|TRBJ2-7
CASPWGPRGEQYF
>TRBV21-1|TRBJ2-1
CASSSRWSGRPVGEQFF
>TRBV30|TRBJ1-5
CAWRGGSNQPQHF
>TRBV19|TRBJ2-7
CASRGSVSYEQYF
>TRBV4-1|TRBJ2-3
CASSRLLAGGSDTQYF
>TRBV29-1|TRBJ2-7
CSVSHRWFSSYEQYF
>TRBV28|TRBJ2-1
CASSSTSGRLNEQFF
>TRBV28|TRBJ2-1
CASSPARSTGVYNEQFF
>TRBV18|TRBJ1-3
CASSPIRDTGNTIYF
>TRBV2|TRBJ1-2
CASSYSLGDGYTF
>TRBV28|TRBJ2-1
CASSTPGTAYNSEQFF
>TRBV2|TRBJ2-6
CASSGQGSGANVLTF
>TRBV28|TRBJ2-7
CASSLPRDNYEQYF
>TRBV28|TRBJ1-6
CASSFLRGPGYSPLHF
>TRBV25-1|TRBJ1-5
CASSATGGQPQHF
>TRBV5-1|TRBJ1-1
CASSSGTGWTEAFF
>TRBV5-1|TRBJ2-2
CASSPDTAELFF
>TRBV25-1|TRBJ2-7
CASSGGRLLNF
>TRBV5-6|TRBJ2-3
CASSFRSGATDTQYF
>TRBV15|TRBJ2-7
CATSRGTGDLYEQYF
>TRBV19|TRBJ2-3
CASSMDSGRSDTQYF
>TRBV27|TRBJ2-7
CASKGGGRAYEQYF
>TRBV7-3|TRBJ2-5
CASPGRPQETQYF
>TRBV18|TRBJ1-3
CASSPNRGSGNTIYF
>TRBV5-1|TRBJ1-1
CASSSTGQMNTEAFF
>TRBV19|TRBJ1-2
CASSIWSGGANGYTF
>TRBV29-1|TRBJ2-3
CSVSGRATDTQYF
>TRBV28|TRBJ1-5
CASSLAGGYYSNQPQHF
>TRBV6-1|TRBJ2-1
CASSDDPGDNEQFF
>TRBV5-5|TRBJ1-2
CASSRQVAYGYTF
>TRBV12-3/TRBV12-4|TRBJ2-7
CASSLALYEQYF
>TRBV3-1/TRBV3-2|TRBJ1-5
CASSQETGGNQPQHF
>TRBV5-1|TRBJ2-7
CASSLEGSSYEQYF
>TRBV11-2|TRBJ1-2
CASSSNGGYGYTF
>TRBV3-1/TRBV3-2|TRBJ2-5
CATRDRVETQYF